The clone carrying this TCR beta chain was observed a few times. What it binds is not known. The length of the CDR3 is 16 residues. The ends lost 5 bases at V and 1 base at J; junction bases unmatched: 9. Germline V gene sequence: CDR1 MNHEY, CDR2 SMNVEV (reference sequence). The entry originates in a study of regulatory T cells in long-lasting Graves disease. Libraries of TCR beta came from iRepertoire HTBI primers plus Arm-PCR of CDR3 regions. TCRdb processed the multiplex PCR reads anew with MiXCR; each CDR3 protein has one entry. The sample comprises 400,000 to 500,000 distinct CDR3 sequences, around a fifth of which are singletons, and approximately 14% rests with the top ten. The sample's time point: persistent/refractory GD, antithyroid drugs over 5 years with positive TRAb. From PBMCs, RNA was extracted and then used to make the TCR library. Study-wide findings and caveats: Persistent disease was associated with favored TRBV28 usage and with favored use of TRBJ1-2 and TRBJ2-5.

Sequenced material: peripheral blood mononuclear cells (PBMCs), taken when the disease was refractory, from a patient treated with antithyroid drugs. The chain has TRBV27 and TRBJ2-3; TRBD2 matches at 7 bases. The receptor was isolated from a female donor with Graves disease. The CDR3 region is CASSKQRGLGTDTQYF. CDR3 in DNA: TGTGCCAGCAGTAAACAGCGGGGTTTGGGCACAGATACGCAGTATTTT.